What follows are 8 T cell receptor beta chains derived from one specimen sequenced in a study of OX40 agonist ivuxolimab in advanced cancers. Sequencing used immunoSEQ multiplex PCR; TCRdb keeps in-frame clones, though not all of them. The sample consists of tens of thousands of clones, approximately 90% of them appearing once. Sequencing was performed on CD4+ or CD8+ T cells sorted from blood, taken in a trial of the OX40 agonist ivuxolimab. The receptors come from an adult with an advanced solid tumor such as melanoma, head and neck, liver or kidney cancer.

In DNA form, the CDR3 reads TGTGCCAGCAGTTACTCGGGACGGAGGAAGGGAGCTTTCTTT. This sequence encodes CASSYSGRRKGAFF. This chain connects TRBV6-5 to TRBJ1-1; D may be TRBD1 (5 bases). V was pared by 0 bases and J by 10 bases, with 15 bases between. The CDR3 totals 14 residues. Germline loops: CDR1 MNHEY, CDR2 SVGAGI.

The V call is TRBV7-9, the J call TRBJ2-3; D is unresolved. The V end lost 2 bases, the J end lost 0 bases, and 3 bases lay between the germline ends. The CDR3 runs 13 residues. From germline, CDR1 is SEHNR and CDR2 FQNEAQ (reference sequence). CDR3 amino acids: CASSLWSTDTQYF. The DNA for the CDR3 is TGTGCCAGCAGCTTATGGAGCACAGATACGCAGTATTTT.

The rearrangement links TRBV19 to TRBJ1-1; no definite D call. The CDR3 is made up of 15 amino acids. Germline V gene lookup returns CDR1 LNHDA and CDR2 SQIVND (reference sequence). V was clipped by 8 bases and J by 1 base, with 17 bases between them. Here the CDR3 reads CASGGISGGNTEAFF. The CDR3 DNA reads as TGTGCCAGTGGAGGTATTTCGGGAGGGAACACTGAAGCTTTCTTT.

This clone was seen only a few times. The V and J genes are TRBV6-1 and TRBJ1-4; the match to TRBD1 covers 10 bases. This CDR3 contains 15 residues. Germline V gene sequence: CDR1 MNHNS, CDR2 SASEGT. The V and J ends lost 5 bases and 7 bases, in that order; junction bases with no gene match: 7. DNA for the CDR3: TGTGCCAGCAGTAGACAGGGGGCAAATGGTGAAAAACTGTTTTTT. Encoded protein: CASSRQGANGEKLFF.

The chain is built from TRBV7-2 and TRBJ2-3; D unclear. Trimming left V 1 base short and J 8 bases short, with 7 bases between. The CDR3 contains 12 residues. The germline V gene encodes CDR1 SGHTA and CDR2 FQGNSA. This chain's CDR3 is CASSLDRSTQYF. Here the CDR3 DNA reads TGTGCCAGCAGCTTAGATCGCTCTACGCAGTATTTT.

The rearrangement uses TRBV9 and TRBJ2-3; perhaps D is TRBD1 or TRBD2 (5 bases each). Germline lookup yields CDR1 SGDLS and CDR2 YYNGEE. Trimming took 1 base from V and 3 from J, leaving 15 bases between them. The CDR3 loop spans 16 amino acids. CDR3 amino acids: CASSVLGSGGTDTQYF. The CDR3 nucleotides read TGTGCCAGCAGCGTACTCGGTAGTGGGGGAACAGATACGCAGTATTTT.

The chain recombines TRBV14 with TRBJ1-2; D remains unclear. The ends were cut back, 4 bases at V and 7 bases at J, with 16 bases in the middle. This CDR3 has 14 residues. The germline V gene has CDR1 SGHDN and CDR2 FVKESK. CDR3 DNA: TGTGCCAGCAGCCCCCTAATCCGGGTTTCTGGCTACACCTTC. Protein product: CASSPLIRVSGYTF.

The V gene is TRBV21-1, the J gene TRBJ1-1. TRBV21-1 is a documented pseudogene. The CDR3 sequence is 12 residues long. The CDR3 spells CASSVWLGEAFF. The DNA for the CDR3 is TGTGCCAGCAGTGTATGGTTGGGTGAAGCTTTCTTT.